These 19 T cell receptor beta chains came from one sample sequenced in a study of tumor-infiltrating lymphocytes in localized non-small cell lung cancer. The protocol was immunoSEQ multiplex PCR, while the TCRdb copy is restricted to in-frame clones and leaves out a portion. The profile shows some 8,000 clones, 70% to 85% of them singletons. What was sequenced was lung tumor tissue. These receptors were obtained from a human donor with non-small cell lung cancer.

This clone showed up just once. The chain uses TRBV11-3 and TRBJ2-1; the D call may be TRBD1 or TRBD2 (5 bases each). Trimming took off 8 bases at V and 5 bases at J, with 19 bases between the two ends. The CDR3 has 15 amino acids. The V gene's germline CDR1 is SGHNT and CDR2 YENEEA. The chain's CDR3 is CASAPRDGVNNEQFF. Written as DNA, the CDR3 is TGTGCCAGCGCCCCAAGGGACGGGGTTAACAATGAGCAGTTCTTC.

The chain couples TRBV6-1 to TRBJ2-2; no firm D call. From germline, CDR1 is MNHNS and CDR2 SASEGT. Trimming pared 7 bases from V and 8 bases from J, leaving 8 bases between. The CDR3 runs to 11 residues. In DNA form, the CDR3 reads TGTGCCAGCACCGTTTCTGGGGAGCTGTTTTTT. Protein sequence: CASTVSGELFF.

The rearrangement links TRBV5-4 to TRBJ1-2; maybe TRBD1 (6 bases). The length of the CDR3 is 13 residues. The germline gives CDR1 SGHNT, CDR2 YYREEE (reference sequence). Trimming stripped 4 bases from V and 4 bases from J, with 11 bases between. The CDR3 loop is CASSIGRGYGYTF. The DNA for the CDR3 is TGTGCCAGCAGCATAGGCAGGGGCTATGGCTACACCTTC.

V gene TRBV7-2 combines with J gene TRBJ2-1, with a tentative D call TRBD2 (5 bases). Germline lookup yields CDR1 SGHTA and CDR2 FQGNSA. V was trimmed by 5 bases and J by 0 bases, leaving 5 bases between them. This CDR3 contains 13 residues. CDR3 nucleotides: TGTGCCAGCAGCGGGAGCTCCTACAATGAGCAGTTCTTC. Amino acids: CASSGSSYNEQFF.

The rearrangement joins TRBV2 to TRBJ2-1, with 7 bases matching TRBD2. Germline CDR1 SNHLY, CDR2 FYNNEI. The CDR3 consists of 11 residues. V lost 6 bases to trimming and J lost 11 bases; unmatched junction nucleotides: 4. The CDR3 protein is CASRYGGKQFF. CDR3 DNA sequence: TGTGCCAGCAGATACGGGGGGAAGCAGTTCTTC.

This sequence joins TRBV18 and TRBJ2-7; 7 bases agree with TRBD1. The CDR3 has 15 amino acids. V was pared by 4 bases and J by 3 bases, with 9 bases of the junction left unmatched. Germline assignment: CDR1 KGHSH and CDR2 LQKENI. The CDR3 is CASSRTGTANYEQYF. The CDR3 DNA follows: TGTGCCAGCTCACGAACCGGGACAGCTAACTACGAGCAGTACTTC. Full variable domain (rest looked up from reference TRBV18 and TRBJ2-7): NAGVMQNPRHLVRRRGQEARLRCSPMKGHSHVYWYRQLPEEGLKFMVYLQKENIIDESGMPKERFSAEFPKEGPSILRIQQVVRGDSAAYFCASSRTGTANYEQYFGPGTRLTVT.

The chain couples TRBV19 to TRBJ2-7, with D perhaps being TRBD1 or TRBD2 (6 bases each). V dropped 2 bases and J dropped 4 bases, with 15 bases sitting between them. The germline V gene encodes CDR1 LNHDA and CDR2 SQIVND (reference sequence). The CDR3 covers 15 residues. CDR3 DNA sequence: TGTGCCAGTAGTATATGGGCGCAGGGGACTTACGAGCAGTACTTC. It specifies CASSIWAQGTYEQYF.

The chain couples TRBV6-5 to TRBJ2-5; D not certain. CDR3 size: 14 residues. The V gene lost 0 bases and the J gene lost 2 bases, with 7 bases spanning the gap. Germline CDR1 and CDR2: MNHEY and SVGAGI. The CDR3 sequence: CASSYSYTQETQYF. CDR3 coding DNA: TGTGCCAGCAGTTACTCGTACACTCAAGAGACCCAGTACTTC.

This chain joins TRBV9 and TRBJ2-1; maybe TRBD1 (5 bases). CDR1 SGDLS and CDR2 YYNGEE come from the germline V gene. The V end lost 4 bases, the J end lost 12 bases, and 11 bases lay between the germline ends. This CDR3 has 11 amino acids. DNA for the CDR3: TGTGCCAGCAGCAGGGGCAAGCGGCAGTTCTTC. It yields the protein CASSRGKRQFF.

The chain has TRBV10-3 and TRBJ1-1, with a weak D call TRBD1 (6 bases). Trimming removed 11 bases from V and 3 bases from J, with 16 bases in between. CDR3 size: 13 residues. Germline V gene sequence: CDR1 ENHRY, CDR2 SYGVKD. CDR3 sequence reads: CAVSGGIDTEAFF. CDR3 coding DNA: TGTGCCGTTTCGGGGGGCATCGACACTGAAGCTTTCTTT.

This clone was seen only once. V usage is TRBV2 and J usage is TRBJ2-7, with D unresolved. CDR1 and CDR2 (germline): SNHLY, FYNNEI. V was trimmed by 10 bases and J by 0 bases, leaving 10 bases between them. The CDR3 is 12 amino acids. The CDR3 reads CATLRDSYEQYF. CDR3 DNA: TGTGCCACCTTAAGGGACTCCTACGAGCAGTACTTC.

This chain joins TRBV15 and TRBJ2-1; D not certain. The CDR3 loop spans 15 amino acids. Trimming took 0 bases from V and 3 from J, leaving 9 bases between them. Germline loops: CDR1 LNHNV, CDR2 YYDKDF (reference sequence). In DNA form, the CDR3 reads TGTGCCACCAGCAGAGATCCGACAAACTACAATGAGCAGTTCTTC. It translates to CATSRDPTNYNEQFF.

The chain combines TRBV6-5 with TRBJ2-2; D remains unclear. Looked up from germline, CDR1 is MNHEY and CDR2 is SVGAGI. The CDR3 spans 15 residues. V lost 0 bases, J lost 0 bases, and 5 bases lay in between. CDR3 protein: CASSYSVANTGELFF. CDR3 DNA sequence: TGTGCCAGCAGTTACTCGGTGGCGAACACCGGGGAGCTGTTTTTT.

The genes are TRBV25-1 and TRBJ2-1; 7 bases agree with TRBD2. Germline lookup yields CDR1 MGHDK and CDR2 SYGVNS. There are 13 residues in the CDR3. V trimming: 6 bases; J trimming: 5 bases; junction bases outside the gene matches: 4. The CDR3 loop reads CASSLGLNNEQFF. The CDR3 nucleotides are TGTGCCAGCAGCCTGGGACTAAACAATGAGCAGTTCTTC.

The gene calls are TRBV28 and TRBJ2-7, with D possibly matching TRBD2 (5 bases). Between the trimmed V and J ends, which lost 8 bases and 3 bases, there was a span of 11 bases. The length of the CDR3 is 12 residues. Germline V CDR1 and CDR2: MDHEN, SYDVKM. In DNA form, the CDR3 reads TGTGCCAGCGGGCTGGGAGTCTACGAGCAGTACTTC. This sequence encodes CASGLGVYEQYF.

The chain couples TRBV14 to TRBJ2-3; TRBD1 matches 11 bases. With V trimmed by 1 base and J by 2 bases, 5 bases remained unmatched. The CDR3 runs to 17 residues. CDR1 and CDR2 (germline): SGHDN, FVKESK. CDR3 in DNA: TGTGCCAGCAGCCAAGCGGGACAGGGGGTCCTCACAGATACGCAGTATTTT. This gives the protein CASSQAGQGVLTDTQYF. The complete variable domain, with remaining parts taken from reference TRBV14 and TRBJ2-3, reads EAGVTQFPSHSVIEKGQTVTLRCDPISGHDNLYWYRRVMGKEIKFLLHFVKESKQDESGMPNNRFLAERTGGTYSTLKVQPAELEDSGVYFCASSQAGQGVLTDTQYFGPGTRLTVL.

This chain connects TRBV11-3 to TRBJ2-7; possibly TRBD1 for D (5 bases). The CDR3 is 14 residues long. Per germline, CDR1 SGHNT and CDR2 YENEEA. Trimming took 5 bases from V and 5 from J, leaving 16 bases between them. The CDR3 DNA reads TGTGCCAGCAGCCCCGCAGGGCTCGCGAACGAGCAGTACTTC. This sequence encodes CASSPAGLANEQYF.

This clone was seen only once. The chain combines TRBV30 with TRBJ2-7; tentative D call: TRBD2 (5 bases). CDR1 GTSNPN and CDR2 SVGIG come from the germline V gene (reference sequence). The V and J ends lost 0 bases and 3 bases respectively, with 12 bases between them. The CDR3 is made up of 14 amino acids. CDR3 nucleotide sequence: TGTGCCTGGAGTGTCGGCGGACTCAGCTACGAGCAGTACTTC. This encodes CAWSVGGLSYEQYF.

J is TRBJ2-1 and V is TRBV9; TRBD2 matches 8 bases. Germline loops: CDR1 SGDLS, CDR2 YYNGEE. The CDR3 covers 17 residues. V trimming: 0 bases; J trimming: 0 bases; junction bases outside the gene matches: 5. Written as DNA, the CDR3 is TGTGCCAGCAGCGTAGGGGGAAGCGGGAGCTCCTACAATGAGCAGTTCTTC. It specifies CASSVGGSGSSYNEQFF.